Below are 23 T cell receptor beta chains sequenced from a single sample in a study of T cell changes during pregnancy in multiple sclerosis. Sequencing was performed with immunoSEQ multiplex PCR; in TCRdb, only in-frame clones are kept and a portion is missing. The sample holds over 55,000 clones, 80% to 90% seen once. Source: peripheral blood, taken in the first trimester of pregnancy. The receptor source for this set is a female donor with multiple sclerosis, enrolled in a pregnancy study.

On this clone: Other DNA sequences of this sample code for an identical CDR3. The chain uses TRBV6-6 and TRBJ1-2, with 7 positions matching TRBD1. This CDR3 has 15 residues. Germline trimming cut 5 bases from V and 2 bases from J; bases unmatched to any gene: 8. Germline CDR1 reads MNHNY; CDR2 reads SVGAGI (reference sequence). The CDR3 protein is CASSLYTTGNYGYTF. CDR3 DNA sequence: TGTGCCAGCAGTCTATACACGACAGGGAACTATGGCTACACCTTC.

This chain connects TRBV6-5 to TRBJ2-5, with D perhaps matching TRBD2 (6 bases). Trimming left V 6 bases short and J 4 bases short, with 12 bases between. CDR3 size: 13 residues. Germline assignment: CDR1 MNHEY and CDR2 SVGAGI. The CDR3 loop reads CASSSTGAETQYF. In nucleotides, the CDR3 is TGTGCCAGCAGCAGTACGGGAGCAGAGACCCAGTACTTC.

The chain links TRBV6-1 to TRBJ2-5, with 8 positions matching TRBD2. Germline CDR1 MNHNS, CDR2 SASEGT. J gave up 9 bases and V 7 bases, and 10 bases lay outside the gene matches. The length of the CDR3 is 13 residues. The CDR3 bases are TGTGCCAGCATTAGGGTAGCGGGGAGTCCCCAGTACTTC. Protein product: CASIRVAGSPQYF.

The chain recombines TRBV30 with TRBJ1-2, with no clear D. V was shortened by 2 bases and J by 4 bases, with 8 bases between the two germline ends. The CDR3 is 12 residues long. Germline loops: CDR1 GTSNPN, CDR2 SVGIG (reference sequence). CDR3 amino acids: CAWSFGVYGYTF. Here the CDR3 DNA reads TGTGCCTGGAGTTTCGGGGTCTATGGCTACACCTTC.

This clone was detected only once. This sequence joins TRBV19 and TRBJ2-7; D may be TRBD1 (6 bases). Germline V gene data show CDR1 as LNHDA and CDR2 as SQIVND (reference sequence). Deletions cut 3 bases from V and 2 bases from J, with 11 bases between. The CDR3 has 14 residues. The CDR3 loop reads CASSISRTAYEQYF. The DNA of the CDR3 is TGTGCCAGTAGTATTTCACGGACAGCCTACGAGCAGTACTTC.

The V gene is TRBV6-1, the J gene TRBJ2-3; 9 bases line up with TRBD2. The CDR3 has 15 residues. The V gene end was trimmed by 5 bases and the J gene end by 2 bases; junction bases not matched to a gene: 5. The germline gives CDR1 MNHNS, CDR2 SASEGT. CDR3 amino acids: CASSLLAGDTDTQYF. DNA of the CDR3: TGTGCCAGCAGTCTCTTAGCGGGGGACACAGATACGCAGTATTTT.

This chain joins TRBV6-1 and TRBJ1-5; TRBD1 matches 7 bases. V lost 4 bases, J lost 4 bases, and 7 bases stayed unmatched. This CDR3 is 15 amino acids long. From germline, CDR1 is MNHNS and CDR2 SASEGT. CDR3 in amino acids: CASSVRDRPNQPQHF. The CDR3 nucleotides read TGTGCCAGCAGTGTCCGGGACAGACCGAATCAGCCCCAGCATTTT.

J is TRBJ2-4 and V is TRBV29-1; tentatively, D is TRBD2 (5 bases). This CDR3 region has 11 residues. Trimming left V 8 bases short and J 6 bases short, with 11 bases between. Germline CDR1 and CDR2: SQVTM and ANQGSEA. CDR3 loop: CSSRRGNIQYF. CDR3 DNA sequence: TGCAGCTCACGTCGGGGAAACATTCAGTACTTC. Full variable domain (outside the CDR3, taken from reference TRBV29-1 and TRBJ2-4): SAVISQKPSRDICQRGTSLTIQCQVDSQVTMMFWYRQQPGQSLTLIATANQGSEATYESGFVIDKFPISRPNLTFSTLTVSNMSPEDSSIYLCSSRRGNIQYFGAGTRLSVL.

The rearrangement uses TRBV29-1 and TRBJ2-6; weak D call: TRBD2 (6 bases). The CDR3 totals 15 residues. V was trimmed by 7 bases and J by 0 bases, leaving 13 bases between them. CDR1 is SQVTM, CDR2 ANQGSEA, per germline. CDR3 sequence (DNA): TGCAGCGGGGGGGACCTCAACTCTGGGGCCAACGTCCTGACTTTC. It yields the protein CSGGDLNSGANVLTF.

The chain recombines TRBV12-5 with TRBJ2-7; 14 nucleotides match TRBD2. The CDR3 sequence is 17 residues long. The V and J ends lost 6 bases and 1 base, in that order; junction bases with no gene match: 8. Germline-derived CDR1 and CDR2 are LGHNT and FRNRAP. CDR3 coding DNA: TGTGCTAGTGGGTTGACTAGCGGGAGGGGCCAGTCCTACGAGCAGTACTTC. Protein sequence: CASGLTSGRGQSYEQYF.

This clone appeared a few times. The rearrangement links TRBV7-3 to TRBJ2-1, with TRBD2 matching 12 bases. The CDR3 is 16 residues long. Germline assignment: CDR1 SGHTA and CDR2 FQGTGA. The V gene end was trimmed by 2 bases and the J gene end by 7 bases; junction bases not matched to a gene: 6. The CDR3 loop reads CASSLHGLAGQNEQFF. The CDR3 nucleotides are TGTGCCAGCAGCTTACACGGACTAGCGGGGCAAAATGAGCAGTTCTTC.

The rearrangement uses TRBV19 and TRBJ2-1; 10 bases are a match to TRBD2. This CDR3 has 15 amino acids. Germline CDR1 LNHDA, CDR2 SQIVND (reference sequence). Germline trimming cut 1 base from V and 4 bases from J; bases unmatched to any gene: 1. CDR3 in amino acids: CASSIGTSGYNEQFF. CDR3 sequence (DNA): TGTGCCAGTAGTATAGGGACTAGCGGTTACAATGAGCAGTTCTTC.

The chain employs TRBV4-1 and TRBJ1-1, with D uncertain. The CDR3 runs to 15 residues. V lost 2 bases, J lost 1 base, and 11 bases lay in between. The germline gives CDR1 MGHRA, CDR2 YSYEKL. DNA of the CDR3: TGCGCCAGCAGCCAATTTGTTTTTCGGAACACTGAAGCTTTCTTT. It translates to CASSQFVFRNTEAFF.

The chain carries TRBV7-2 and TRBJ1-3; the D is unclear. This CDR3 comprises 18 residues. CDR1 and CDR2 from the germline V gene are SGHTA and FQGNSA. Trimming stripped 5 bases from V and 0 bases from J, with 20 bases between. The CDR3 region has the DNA TGTGCCAGCAGCCTGCCGGGCGGGTTAAGAATCTCTGGAAACACCATATATTTT. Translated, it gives CASSLPGGLRISGNTIYF.

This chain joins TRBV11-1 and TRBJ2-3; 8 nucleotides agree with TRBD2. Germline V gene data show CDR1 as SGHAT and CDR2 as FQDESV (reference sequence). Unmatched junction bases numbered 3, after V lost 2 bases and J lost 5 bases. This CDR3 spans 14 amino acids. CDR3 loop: CASSLNSGRDTQYF. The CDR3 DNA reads TGTGCCAGCAGCTTAAACAGCGGGAGAGATACGCAGTATTTT.

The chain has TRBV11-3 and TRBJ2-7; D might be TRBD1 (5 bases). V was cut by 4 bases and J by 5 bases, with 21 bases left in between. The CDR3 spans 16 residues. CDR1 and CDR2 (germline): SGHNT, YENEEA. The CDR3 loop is CASSSTEDGAAHEQYF. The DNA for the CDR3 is TGTGCCAGCAGCTCGACAGAAGATGGGGCCGCTCACGAGCAGTACTTC.

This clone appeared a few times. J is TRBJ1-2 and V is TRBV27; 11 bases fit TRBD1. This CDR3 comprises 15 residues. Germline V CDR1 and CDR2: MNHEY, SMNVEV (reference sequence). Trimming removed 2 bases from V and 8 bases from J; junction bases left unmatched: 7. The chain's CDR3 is CASSLGVGTGGGYTF. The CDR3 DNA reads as TGTGCCAGCAGTTTAGGGGTCGGGACAGGGGGGGGCTACACCTTC.

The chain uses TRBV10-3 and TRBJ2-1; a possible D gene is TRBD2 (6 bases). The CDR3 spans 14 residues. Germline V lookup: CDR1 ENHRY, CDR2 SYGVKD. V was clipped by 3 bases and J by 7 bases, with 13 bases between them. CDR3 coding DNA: TGTGCCATCAGTGATCTGGAAGGGAGGAATGAGCAGTTCTTC. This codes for CAISDLEGRNEQFF.

The CDR3 sequence: CASSEPGGLSTDTQYF. CDR3 in DNA: TGTGCCAGCAGTGAACCGGGCGGACTTAGCACAGATACGCAGTATTTT. This chain joins TRBV25-1 and TRBJ2-3, with D possibly TRBD2 on 5 matching bases. Germline values: CDR1 MGHDK, CDR2 SYGVNS. Trimming stripped 2 bases from V and 0 bases from J, with 12 bases between. The CDR3 runs 16 residues.

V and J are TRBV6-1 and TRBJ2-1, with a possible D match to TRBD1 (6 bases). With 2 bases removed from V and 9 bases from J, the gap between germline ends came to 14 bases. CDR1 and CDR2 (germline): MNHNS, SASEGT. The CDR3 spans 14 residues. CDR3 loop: CASSERFRGGEQFF. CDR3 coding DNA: TGTGCCAGCAGTGAAAGGTTCAGGGGCGGTGAGCAGTTCTTC.

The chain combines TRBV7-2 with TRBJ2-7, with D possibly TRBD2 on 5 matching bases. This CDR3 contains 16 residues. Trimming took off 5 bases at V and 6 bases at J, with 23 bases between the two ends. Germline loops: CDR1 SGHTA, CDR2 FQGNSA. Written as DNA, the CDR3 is TGTGCCAGCAGCCCACCCAGCGGCTATGTGCCCCCCGAGCAGTACTTC. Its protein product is CASSPPSGYVPPEQYF.

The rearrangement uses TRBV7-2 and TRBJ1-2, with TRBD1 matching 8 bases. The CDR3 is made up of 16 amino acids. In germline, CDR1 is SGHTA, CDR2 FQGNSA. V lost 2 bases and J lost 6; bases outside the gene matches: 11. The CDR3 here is CASSLTQDRVRHGYTF. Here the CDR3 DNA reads TGTGCCAGCAGCTTAACCCAGGACAGGGTTCGCCATGGCTACACCTTC.

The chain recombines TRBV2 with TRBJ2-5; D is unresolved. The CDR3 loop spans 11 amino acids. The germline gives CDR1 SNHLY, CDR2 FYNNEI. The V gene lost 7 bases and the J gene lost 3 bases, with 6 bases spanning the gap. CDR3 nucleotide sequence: TGTGCCAGCAAGGCGGAAGAGACCCAGTACTTC. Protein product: CASKAEETQYF.